A selection of T cell receptor beta chains follows, all from one sample in a study of shared clonotypes between healthy human individuals. Assay: immunoSEQ multiplex PCR; the TCRdb copy retains only in-frame clones and omits some. The table has about 530,000 clones, 90% to 97% seen once. The specimen was naive CD4+ T cells sorted from blood. These TCRs come from a woman aged 30 to 39 in good health. CDR3s include the opening cysteine and the closing phenylalanine or tryptophan. D genes are given only for firm matches.

>NA|TRBV28|TRBJ2-7
TGTGCCAGCAGTGTCTGGGGGGACGCGAACTACGAGCAGTACTTC
CASSVWGDANYEQYF
>TRBD2|TRBV7-8|TRBJ2-7
TGTGCCAGCAGCTTACGGCGGGAGATGGCCTACGAGCAGTACTTC
CASSLRREMAYEQYF
>NA|TRBV19|TRBJ1-3
TGTGCCAGTAGTGCGTCGGACCGCGGCTCTGGAAACACCATATATTTT
CASSASDRGSGNTIYF
>NA|TRBV6-6|TRBJ1-3
TGTGCCAGCAGCCTAGGGTTAACTACCGGAAACACCATATATTTT
CASSLGLTTGNTIYF
>NA|TRBV30|TRBJ1-1
TGTGCCTGGAGTCCCTCCAGGAGAACAAGGAGCTCTGAAGCTTTCTTT
CAWSPSRRTRSSEAFF
>TRBD1|TRBV27|TRBJ2-4
TGTGCCAGCAGTCGACAGGGAAAAAACATTCAGTACTTC
CASSRQGKNIQYF
>NA|TRBV10-2|TRBJ2-1
TGCGCCAGCAGTGAAGAGGGCAGCTCCTACAATGAGCAGTTCTTC
CASSEEGSSYNEQFF
>NA|TRBV7-9|TRBJ1-2
TGTGCCAGCAGCTTAGCCATTTCGGGTAATGGCTACACCTTC
CASSLAISGNGYTF
>TRBD1|TRBV5-4|TRBJ2-2
TGTGCCAGCAGCTCAAACAGGGGGCGCGGGGCCGGGGAGCTGTTTTTT
CASSSNRGRGAGELFF
>NA|TRBV6-1|TRBJ2-7
TGTGCCAGCACTCTCCAAACCCGGAGCTCCTACGAGCAGTACTTC
CASTLQTRSSYEQYF